Reported below is one T cell receptor (beta chain). Trimming removed 4 bases from V and 5 bases from J, with 15 bases in between. Per the germline V gene, CDR1 is SGHRS and CDR2 is YFSETQ. This CDR3 is 14 amino acids long. This specimen comes from a study of blood T cell repertoires in COVID-19. Study information: The United States, Italy and Spain were the sources of the acute and convalescent COVID-19 samples. T cells, B-cell-depleted T cells, or PBMCs provided the cDNA or gDNA that served as material.

Original methodology: Quantification of nucleated cells was approximated via reference gene primer amplification. The repertoire was sequenced with immunoSEQ multiplex PCR; TCRdb's copy has only in-frame clones and lacks some. V and J calls plus clone size are reproduced from that table; the DNA served to infer D and trimming. The table includes some 200,000 clones, about 89% detected once. The chain is built from TRBV5-1 and TRBJ2-5; perhaps TRBD2 as D (5 bases). This TCR came from a man aged 65 to 79 with acute or convalescent COVID-19. The source material was peripheral blood. This chain's CDR3 is CASSQERGGETQYF. Here the CDR3 DNA reads TGCGCCAGCAGCCAAGAACGGGGTGGGGAGACCCAGTACTTC.